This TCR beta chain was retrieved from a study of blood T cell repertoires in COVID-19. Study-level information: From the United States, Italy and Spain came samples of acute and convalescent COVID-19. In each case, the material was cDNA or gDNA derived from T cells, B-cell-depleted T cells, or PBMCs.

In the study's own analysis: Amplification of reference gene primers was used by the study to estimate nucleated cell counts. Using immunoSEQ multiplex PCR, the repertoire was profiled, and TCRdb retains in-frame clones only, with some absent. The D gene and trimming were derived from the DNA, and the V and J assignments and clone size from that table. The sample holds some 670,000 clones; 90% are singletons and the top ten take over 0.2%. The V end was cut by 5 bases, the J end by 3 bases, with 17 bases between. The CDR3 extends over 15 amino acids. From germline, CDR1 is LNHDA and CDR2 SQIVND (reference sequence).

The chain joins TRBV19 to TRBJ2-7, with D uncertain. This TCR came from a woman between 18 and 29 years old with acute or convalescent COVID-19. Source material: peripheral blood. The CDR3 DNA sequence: TGTGCCAGTAGTTCTATGGCAGAGGCTAGCTACGAGCAGTACTTC. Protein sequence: CASSSMAEASYEQYF.